These 29 T cell receptor beta chains were sequenced from one sample in a study of tumor-infiltrating lymphocytes in oesophageal squamous cell carcinoma. Each CDR3 protein gets one entry after TCRdb re-called the PCR reads with MiXCR. Among roughly 16,000 distinct CDR3 sequences, 40% to 55% were seen once, and the ten largest hold about 25%. Sequencing used esophageal tumor tissue. These receptors were obtained from a male donor with esophageal squamous cell carcinoma.

This clonotype was detected a few times. The chain employs TRBV19 and TRBJ2-7; 10 nucleotides align to TRBD2. The germline V gene has CDR1 LNHDA and CDR2 SQIVND (reference sequence). The CDR3 is 15 residues long. The V segment lost 3 bases and the J segment 7 bases; nucleotides outside the gene matches: 9. The CDR3: CASSIKAGGPQEQYF. The CDR3 bases are TGTGCCAGTAGTATCAAAGCGGGAGGGCCGCAAGAGCAGTACTTC.

The V call is TRBV12-3 or TRBV12-4, the J call TRBJ1-4; TRBD1 might be the D (6 bases). V shed 3 bases and J shed 6 bases, with 14 bases lying between them. The CDR3 has 15 amino acids. The CDR3 DNA follows: TGTGCCAGCAGTTTGGTGGACAGAGGGGATGAAAAACTGTTTTTT. It translates to CASSLVDRGDEKLFF.

This clonotype was seen more than once but under ten times. This chain connects TRBV6-1 to TRBJ2-3, with 7 bases fitting TRBD1. V was clipped by 6 bases and J by 14 bases; unmatched bases: 20. The CDR3 spans 15 residues. CDR1 is MNHNS and CDR2 is SASEGT in the germline V gene. This chain's CDR3 is CASRNRGQNTGELYF. The CDR3 nucleotides are TGTGCCAGCAGAAATAGGGGGCAGAACACCGGGGAGCTGTATTTT.

This clonotype showed up many times. This chain connects TRBV6-6 to TRBJ1-5; 7 bases line up with TRBD1. This CDR3 has 14 residues. The germline CDR1 and CDR2 sequences are MNHNY and SVGAGI (reference sequence). The V and J ends lost 0 bases and 8 bases, in that order; junction bases with no gene match: 4. The CDR3 DNA follows: TGTGCCAGCAGTTACTCGAAGGGGGCGGAGCCCCAGCATTTT. Its translation: CASSYSKGAEPQHF.

A word on this clonotype: The junction does not match germline at one end; this may be a read error. The chain joins TRBV7-7 to TRBJ2-5; D gene unclear. Judging by the DNA end, TRBJ2-1 fits better; the J call may be wrong. This CDR3 has 14 residues. The germline CDR1 and CDR2 sequences are SSHAT and FNYEAQ (reference sequence). CDR3 nucleotides: TGTGCTAGCAGCTTATTCCCCGGGTACTATGAGCAGTTCTTC. It yields the protein CASSLFPGYYEQFF.

This clonotype was seen a handful of times. CDR3 nucleotides: TGTGCCAGCCAAGACCGGTTAGCCACTGAAGCTTTCTTT. Protein sequence: CASQDRLATEAFF. V is TRBV2 and J is TRBJ1-1; D unclear. V was trimmed by 8 bases and J by 4 bases, leaving 14 bases between them. Germline CDR1 SNHLY, CDR2 FYNNEI. CDR3 length: 13 residues.

This clonotype showed up many times. The junction departs from germline at one end; a sequencing error may be responsible. The chain carries TRBV9 and TRBJ2-2, with unresolved D. The CDR3 consists of 13 residues. Germline V CDR1 and CDR2: SGDLS, YYNGEE. The CDR3 protein is CASSVVHTGELFF. The CDR3 DNA follows: TGTGCCAGCAGCGTAGTGCACACGGGGGAGCTGTTTTTT. Full variable domain (rest looked up from reference TRBV9 and TRBJ2-2): DSGVTQTPKHLITATGQRVTLRCSPRSGDLSVYWYQQSLDQGLQFLIQYYNGEERAKGNILERFSAQQFPDLHSELNLSSLELGDSALYFCASSVVHTGELFFGEGSRLTVL.

This clonotype was recorded only once. The rearrangement joins TRBV7-6 to TRBJ1-1, with D perhaps TRBD1 (6 bases). The V gene's germline CDR1 is SGHVS and CDR2 FNYEAQ. Trimming shortened V by 5 bases and J by 1 base, and 11 bases separated the two germline ends. This CDR3 is 14 amino acids long. The CDR3 DNA sequence: TGTGCCAGCAGCCAGGGACACCAGAACACTGAAGCTTTCTTT. It yields the protein CASSQGHQNTEAFF.

This clonotype has more than one count but fewer than ten. The CDR3, as DNA: TGTGCCAGCAGTGAGGGGACTAGCGGGAGGGTCTACGAGCAGTACTTC. This codes for CASSEGTSGRVYEQYF. This chain connects TRBV2 to TRBJ2-7, with 16 bases that match TRBD2. The CDR3 consists of 16 residues. Germline assignment: CDR1 SNHLY and CDR2 FYNNEI. The J segment lost 3 bases and the V segment lost 3 bases, leaving 2 bases of the junction unmatched.

The CDR3 region is CASLGGRADTQYF. As DNA, the CDR3 is TGTGCCTCATTGGGCGGTCGCGCAGATACGCAGTATTTT. This rearrangement joins TRBV7-8 to TRBJ2-3; unclear D gene. Trimming pared 11 bases from V and 4 bases from J, leaving 16 bases between. Germline CDR1 SGHVS, CDR2 FQNEAQ. This CDR3 is built from 13 residues. Based on the CDR3 plus reference TRBV7-8 and TRBJ2-3, the full variable domain is GAGVSQSPRYKVAKRGQDVALRCDPISGHVSLFWYQQALGQGPEFLTYFQNEAQLDKSGLPSDRFFAERPEGSVSTLKIQRTQQEDSAVYLCASLGGRADTQYFGPGTRLTVL.

The chain employs TRBV28 and TRBJ1-2; tentatively, D is TRBD1 (6 bases). Germline-derived CDR1 and CDR2 are MDHEN and SYDVKM. Trimming cost V 6 bases and J 6 bases, with 17 bases left between them. The CDR3 spans 14 residues. CDR3: CASRRAGRDNGYTF. CDR3 nucleotides: TGTGCCAGCAGACGGGCGGGCAGGGACAATGGCTACACCTTC.

This clonotype was seen repeatedly, ten times or more. The V call is TRBV28, the J call TRBJ2-4, with a possible D match to TRBD2 (5 bases). Germline V CDR1 and CDR2: MDHEN, SYDVKM. This CDR3 comprises 13 residues. The V gene lost 6 bases and the J gene lost 7 bases, with 13 bases spanning the gap. In nucleotides, the CDR3 is TGTGCCAGCAGAGTGGCCGGGAACAACATTCAGTACTTC. Its protein is CASRVAGNNIQYF.

The chain has TRBV7-2 and TRBJ1-5; perhaps TRBD1 as D (5 bases). V was clipped by 1 base and J by 3 bases, with 7 bases between them. Germline V gene data show CDR1 as SGHTA and CDR2 as FQGNSA. The CDR3 extends over 14 amino acids. The CDR3 region is CASSLEGFNQPQHF. In DNA, the CDR3 is TGTGCCAGCAGCTTAGAGGGGTTCAATCAGCCCCAGCATTTT. Full variable domain (missing parts from reference TRBV7-2 and TRBJ1-5): GAGVSQSPSNKVTEKGKDVELRCDPISGHTALYWYRQSLGQGLEFLIYFQGNSAPDKSGLPSDRFSAERTGGSVSTLTIQRTQQEDSAVYLCASSLEGFNQPQHFGDGTRLSIL.

Remarks on this clonotype: Because the CDR3 is missing its conserved closing phenylalanine or tryptophan, this is likely a read error. The DNA is omitted, as the CDR3 cannot be located on it reliably, and the CDR3 follows TCRdb's listing. V and J are TRBV7-4 and TRBJ2-3; the table's TRBD1 call for D was not verified on the DNA. The CDR3 is 16 amino acids long, termini counted. CDR1 SGHVT and CDR2 SQSDAQ come from the germline V gene. This chain's CDR3 is CASSLAGAGETQYFGP.

V is TRBV7-2 and J is TRBJ2-4; TRBD2 matches at 10 bases. Judging by the DNA end, TRBJ2-1 fits better; the J call may be wrong. The CDR3 is 15 amino acids. CDR1 is SGHTA, CDR2 FQGNSA, per germline. CDR3 protein: CASSLEASGSREQFF. In DNA, the CDR3 is TGTGCCAGCAGCTTAGAGGCTAGCGGGAGTCGAGAGCAGTTCTTC.

In regard to this clonotype: Likely a read error: the CDR3 ends without its conserved phenylalanine or tryptophan. The DNA is omitted, as the CDR3 cannot be located on it reliably, and the CDR3 follows TCRdb's listing. V is TRBV7-9 and J is TRBJ2-6; the table's D call of TRBD2 was not tested on the DNA. The CDR3 comprises 16 residues, both ends counted. Germline loops: CDR1 SEHNR, CDR2 FQNEAQ (reference sequence). The CDR3 region is CASSANSYNSPLHFGN.

In this sample, this clonotype turned up many times. A read error is possible here, since a much larger clone lies one base away. The rearrangement uses TRBV7-3 and TRBJ2-1; the match to TRBD1 covers 9 bases. The J call may be faulty, since TRBJ2-7 better matches the DNA end. Germline V gene sequence: CDR1 SGHTA, CDR2 FQGTGA. This CDR3 contains 15 residues. This chain's CDR3 is CASSETGGSYNEQYF. CDR3 DNA: TGTGCCAGCAGCGAAACAGGGGGCTCCTACAATGAGCAGTACTTC.

Only a few counts were recorded for this clonotype. The CDR3 DNA is TGTGCCAGCAGCCAGGACTTCCTGAACACCGGGGAGCTGTTTTTT. Amino acids: CASSQDFLNTGELFF. The chain combines TRBV12-3 or TRBV12-4 with TRBJ2-2, with D tentatively TRBD2 (5 bases). Trimming took off 6 bases at V and 1 base at J, with 12 bases between the two ends. This CDR3 is 15 amino acids long.

The chain's CDR3 is CASCWDRVDEQYF. CDR3 coding DNA: TGTGCCAGCTGCTGGGACAGGGTGGACGAGCAGTACTTC. J is TRBJ2-5 and V is TRBV7-6, with 9 positions matching TRBD1. The better agreement between TRBJ2-7 and the DNA end casts doubt on the J call. Germline CDR1 SGHVS, CDR2 FNYEAQ. The CDR3 loop spans 13 amino acids.

V usage is TRBV20-1 and J usage is TRBJ2-7, with a weak D call TRBD2 (5 bases). Gene TRBJ2-1 matches the end of the DNA better, so the J call may be wrong. The germline V gene encodes CDR1 DFQATT and CDR2 SNEGSKA (reference sequence). The length of the CDR3 is 15 residues. In nucleotides, the CDR3 is TGCAGTGCAACAGAGGCAGGACCGGGGTACAATGAGCAGTTCTTC. Its translation is CSATEAGPGYNEQFF.

This chain joins TRBV24-1 and TRBJ2-1, with D unresolved. The J call could be wrong; TRBJ2-5 is a better fit for the DNA end. The CDR3 runs to 15 residues. Germline lookup yields CDR1 KGHDR and CDR2 SFDVKD. Here the CDR3 reads CATSDPAGGWETQYF. The CDR3 DNA reads TGTGCCACCAGTGACCCCGCAGGCGGTTGGGAGACCCAGTACTTC.

By proportion, this clonotype is medium-sized. The chain combines TRBV28 with TRBJ2-5, with TRBD1 as a possible D gene (6 bases). The germline V and J ends were trimmed by 3 bases and 4 bases, with 12 bases remaining between them. This CDR3 region has 14 residues. The germline V gene has CDR1 MDHEN and CDR2 SYDVKM. CDR3 amino acids: CASSLDPRGETQYF. CDR3 DNA: TGTGCCAGCAGTTTGGACCCCAGGGGAGAGACCCAGTACTTC.

This clonotype was observed many times. Given a much more abundant clone one base away, this may be a read error. The chain is built from TRBV7-9 and TRBJ2-7; TRBD2 aligns across 12 bases. V shed 5 bases, J shed 7 bases, and the junction held 9 bases outside the gene matches. This CDR3 contains 15 residues. CDR1 is SEHNR, CDR2 FQNEAQ, per germline (reference sequence). The CDR3 loop is CASSRTSGESNEQYF. The DNA of the CDR3 is TGTGCCAGCAGCCGGACTAGCGGGGAGAGTAATGAGCAGTACTTC.

V gene TRBV10-3 combines with J gene TRBJ1-1, with D unresolved. The V end lost 1 base, the J end lost 1 base, and 7 bases lay between the germline ends. The CDR3 loop spans 14 amino acids. CDR1 is ENHRY, CDR2 SYGVKD, per germline. The CDR3 bases are TGTGCCATCAGTGAGTTAGGGAAGAACACTGAAGCTTTCTTT. It translates to CAISELGKNTEAFF.

V gene TRBV12-3 or TRBV12-4 combines with J gene TRBJ2-2; the D is unclear. V lost 7 bases to trimming and J lost 3 bases, with 9 bases between them. The CDR3 is 13 residues long. The CDR3 DNA follows: TGTGCCAGCACCTACCCACACACCGGGGAGCTGTTTTTT. It encodes CASTYPHTGELFF.

This clonotype appeared once. V is TRBV7-9 and J is TRBJ2-3, with TRBD2 identical over 7 bases. The CDR3 covers 15 residues. Losses at the gene ends were 1 base for V and 8 bases for J; bases not matched to a gene: 9. In germline, CDR1 is SEHNR, CDR2 FQNEAQ (reference sequence). The CDR3 loop reads CASSLEPGLQTTQYF. In DNA form, the CDR3 reads TGTGCCAGCAGCTTAGAACCGGGACTACAGACTACGCAGTATTTT.

V and J are TRBV6-6 and TRBJ2-4; TRBD2 matches at 14 bases. J lost 13 bases, V lost 0 bases, and 8 bases had no gene match. CDR3 length equals 16 residues. Germline V gene lookup returns CDR1 MNHNY and CDR2 SVGAGI (reference sequence). CDR3 residues: CASSYSTSGRARKQYF. The CDR3 region has the DNA TGTGCCAGCAGTTACTCGACTAGCGGGAGGGCCAGAAAGCAGTACTTC.

This clonotype was seen a handful of times. The J gene is TRBJ2-5, the V gene TRBV7-2; 7 bases match TRBD2. The assigned J gene may be wrong: the sequence end matches TRBJ2-1 better. Germline CDR1 is SGHTA and CDR2 is FQGNSA. The CDR3 loop spans 13 amino acids. The CDR3 DNA sequence: TGTGCCAGCAGCTTGGCGGGGGTCCCCGAGCAGTTCTTC. It is translated as CASSLAGVPEQFF.

This clonotype has a count of ten or more. This chain uses TRBV28 with TRBJ1-5; a weak D match, TRBD1 (5 bases). Germline V gives CDR1 MDHEN, CDR2 SYDVKM. Trimming removed 0 bases at V and 3 bases at J, with 6 bases between. The length of the CDR3 is 14 residues. CDR3 sequence (DNA): TGTGCCAGCAGTTTATGGGGGGACAATCAGCCCCAGCATTTT. Protein: CASSLWGDNQPQHF. Full variable domain (outside the CDR3, taken from reference TRBV28 and TRBJ1-5): DVKVTQSSRYLVKRTGEKVFLECVQDMDHENMFWYRQDPGLGLRLIYFSYDVKMKEKGDIPEGYSVSREKKERFSLILESASTNQTSMYLCASSLWGDNQPQHFGDGTRLSIL.